One and the same sample provided the 25 T cell receptor beta chains below, sequenced in a study of cytotoxic CD8 clonotypes in ibrutinib-treated CLL. Clones were read by immunoSEQ multiplex PCR, and TCRdb kept only the in-frame ones, dropping some. The sample lists more than 300,000 clones; about 77% were seen once. Specimen: PBMCs, collected before ibrutinib treatment. The receptors were gathered from a human donor with chronic lymphocytic leukemia.

The table lists this clone with many counts. The chain carries TRBV7-3 and TRBJ2-1, with D tentatively TRBD1 (7 bases). CDR3 length: 16 amino acids. The V end was cut by 2 bases, the J end by 3 bases, with 14 bases between. Germline CDR1 SGHTA, CDR2 FQGTGA. CDR3 DNA: TGTGCCAGCAGCTTAGGAGGGGGCAATGTCTACAATGAGCAGTTCTTC. Protein sequence: CASSLGGGNVYNEQFF.

The V and J genes are TRBV25-1 and TRBJ2-3; D remains ambiguous. The CDR3 covers 16 residues. The V gene's germline CDR1 is MGHDK and CDR2 SYGVNS. Trimming cost V 0 bases and J 2 bases, with 12 bases left between them. CDR3 in amino acids: CASSEYSGPTTDTQYF. The CDR3 DNA reads TGTGCCAGCAGTGAATATAGTGGACCCACCACAGATACGCAGTATTTT.

In nucleotides, the CDR3 is TGTGCCAGCAGCGTAGAGAACCGGCACACTGAAGCTTTCTTT. It yields the protein CASSVENRHTEAFF. This rearrangement joins TRBV9 to TRBJ1-1, with no clear D. The CDR3 consists of 14 residues. V was shortened by 0 bases and J by 3 bases, with 9 bases between the two germline ends. Germline V gene sequence: CDR1 SGDLS, CDR2 YYNGEE.

The chain is built from TRBV12-2 and TRBJ2-7. TRBV12-2 is described as a pseudogene. This CDR3 spans 14 amino acids. The CDR3 nucleotides read TGTGCAAGTCGCTACCAGCATAGCTCCTACGAGCAGTACTTC. It encodes CASRYQHSSYEQYF.

This clone was found once. The chain has TRBV4-3 and TRBJ1-2; D remains unclear. Trimming removed 0 bases from V and 2 bases from J, with 16 bases in between. The CDR3 covers 17 residues. The germline gives CDR1 LGHNA, CDR2 YSLEER. CDR3 loop: CASSQDLWGGLNYGYTF. The DNA for the CDR3 is TGCGCCAGCAGCCAAGATCTCTGGGGAGGGCTAAACTATGGCTACACCTTC.

This clone was counted once. This chain joins TRBV5-8 and TRBJ2-2; 11 bases agree with TRBD2. The CDR3 length is 17 residues. Trimming at V came to 3 bases and at J to 6 bases, leaving 10 bases not matched to a gene. Germline lookup yields CDR1 SGHTS and CDR2 YDEGEE. CDR3: CASSWGKLAGVSGELFF. The CDR3 region has the DNA TGTGCCAGCAGCTGGGGAAAACTAGCGGGAGTTTCCGGGGAGCTGTTTTTT.

The chain carries TRBV28 and TRBJ2-5; D unclear. The V end lost 6 bases, the J end lost 0 bases, and 11 bases lay between the germline ends. From germline, CDR1 is MDHEN and CDR2 SYDVKM. This CDR3 region has 14 residues. CDR3 nucleotides: TGTGCCAGCAGCGGTGGACGGAACCAAGAGACCCAGTACTTC. Translation: CASSGGRNQETQYF.

The chain employs TRBV6-6 and TRBJ1-1; D not resolved. V dropped 8 bases and J dropped 0 bases, with 10 bases sitting between them. The germline CDR1 and CDR2 sequences are MNHNY and SVGAGI (reference sequence). The CDR3 runs 13 residues. CDR3 bases: TGTGCCAGCGGTAGTACAATGAACACTGAAGCTTTCTTT. Translation gives CASGSTMNTEAFF.

The J gene is TRBJ2-5, the V gene TRBV29-1; a possible D gene is TRBD1 (6 bases). The CDR3 sequence is 14 residues long. Germline V gives CDR1 SQVTM, CDR2 ANQGSEA. V was cut by 4 bases and J by 0 bases, with 12 bases left in between. As DNA, the CDR3 is TGCAGCGTTGCCATCACAGGGCACCAAGAGACCCAGTACTTC. This sequence encodes CSVAITGHQETQYF.

The chain joins TRBV19 to TRBJ1-1; TRBD1 is a possible D gene (5 bases). The CDR3 runs 14 residues. V lost 3 bases to trimming and J lost 2 bases, with 10 bases between them. The germline CDR1 and CDR2 sequences are LNHDA and SQIVND (reference sequence). CDR3 in amino acids: CASSIQGGNTEAFF. CDR3 DNA sequence: TGTGCCAGTAGTATCCAGGGAGGAAACACTGAAGCTTTCTTT.

This clone was picked up a small number of times. This chain connects TRBV18 to TRBJ1-1, with 7 bases aligning to TRBD1. From germline, CDR1 is KGHSH and CDR2 LQKENI. V dropped 1 base and J dropped 8; count of bases not matched to a gene: 4. The length of the CDR3 is 13 residues. For the CDR3, the DNA is TGTGCCAGCTCACCACGGGACAGATCGGAAGCTTTCTTT. Translation: CASSPRDRSEAFF.

The gene calls are TRBV29-1 and TRBJ2-3; a possible D gene is TRBD1 (5 bases). The CDR3 sequence is 15 residues long. Germline CDR1 and CDR2: SQVTM and ANQGSEA. The V end lost 0 bases, the J end lost 4 bases, and 14 bases lay between the germline ends. The CDR3, as DNA: TGCAGCGTTGAAGATAGGGGTAGGTTGGCAGATACGCAGTATTTT. Protein sequence: CSVEDRGRLADTQYF.

The chain couples TRBV11-2 to TRBJ2-7, with 8 nucleotides matching TRBD1. The V gene end was trimmed by 3 bases and the J gene end by 6 bases; junction bases not matched to a gene: 7. CDR1 is SGHAT, CDR2 FQNNGV, per germline. The CDR3 runs 14 residues. The CDR3 DNA reads TGTGCCAGCAGCTTCCTCCAGGGGGCTGGCGAGCAGTACTTC. Protein product: CASSFLQGAGEQYF.

The chain employs TRBV6-6 and TRBJ2-7; no reliable D call. CDR3 length: 14 amino acids. Germline V lookup: CDR1 MNHNY, CDR2 SVGAGI (reference sequence). Trimming shortened V by 0 bases and J by 6 bases, and 12 bases separated the two germline ends. The CDR3 loop reads CASSYSPRTREQYF. The DNA of the CDR3 is TGTGCCAGCAGTTACTCGCCCAGAACCCGCGAGCAGTACTTC.

The rearrangement links TRBV7-2 to TRBJ2-1, with unresolved D. V lost 6 bases to trimming and J lost 5 bases, with 11 bases between them. Germline CDR1 SGHTA, CDR2 FQGNSA. This CDR3 region has 13 residues. CDR3 region: CASRPNNDNEQFF. The CDR3 region has the DNA TGTGCCAGCAGACCGAATAACGACAATGAGCAGTTCTTC.

This chain connects TRBV6-4 to TRBJ2-7; TRBD1 might be the D (6 bases). The V end was cut by 4 bases, the J end by 3 bases, with 10 bases between. This CDR3 region has 13 residues. Looked up from germline, CDR1 is MRHNA and CDR2 is SNTAGT. The CDR3 DNA follows: TGTGCCAGCAGTGCCATACAGGGCTACGAGCAGTACTTC. This sequence encodes CASSAIQGYEQYF.

This chain links TRBV15 with TRBJ2-7, with 8 bases matching TRBD2. The CDR3 totals 15 residues. Unmatched junction bases numbered 6, after V lost 1 base and J lost 4 bases. Germline assignment: CDR1 LNHNV and CDR2 YYDKDF (reference sequence). In nucleotides, the CDR3 is TGTGCCACCAGCAGAGGAAGCGGGAGTAGTTACGAGCAGTACTTC. Protein sequence: CATSRGSGSSYEQYF. The full variable domain, in which reference TRBV15 and TRBJ2-7 provide the parts outside the CDR3, is DAMVIQNPRYQVTQFGKPVTLSCSQTLNHNVMYWYQQKSSQAPKLLFHYYDKDFNNEADTPDNFQSRRPNTSFCFLDIRSPGLGDTAMYLCATSRGSGSSYEQYFGPGTRLTVT.

The chain uses TRBV4-2 and TRBJ2-3; D uncertain. The germline CDR1 and CDR2 sequences are LGHNA and YNFKEQ. This CDR3 comprises 11 residues. V lost 1 base to trimming and J lost 6 bases, with 2 bases between them. This CDR3 is CASSQVDTQYF. The CDR3 DNA follows: TGTGCCAGCAGCCAAGTGGATACGCAGTATTTT.

The rearrangement links TRBV5-1 to TRBJ2-7, with 9 positions matching TRBD2. CDR1 SGHRS and CDR2 YFSETQ come from the germline V gene. Trimming took 0 bases from V and 5 from J; bases not matched to a gene: 3. The length of the CDR3 is 14 residues. In DNA, the CDR3 is TGCGCCAGCAGCTTGGTAGCGGGAGCTAACGAGCAGTACTTC. This gives the protein CASSLVAGANEQYF.

The chain uses TRBV7-7 and TRBJ1-4; maybe TRBD1 (6 bases). V dropped 4 bases and J dropped 1 base, with 13 bases sitting between them. This CDR3 has 16 residues. CDR1 is SSHAT and CDR2 is FNYEAQ in the germline V gene (reference sequence). CDR3 nucleotides: TGTGCCAGCAGCTCCAGGGGTCTTAGAACTAATGAAAAACTGTTTTTT. Translated, it gives CASSSRGLRTNEKLFF.

This chain uses TRBV11-2 with TRBJ2-3, with 9 bases aligning to TRBD2. The CDR3 totals 15 residues. V lost 2 bases to trimming and J lost 6 bases; unmatched junction nucleotides: 6. Germline V lookup: CDR1 SGHAT, CDR2 FQNNGV. The CDR3 is CASSLLAGGPDTQYF. CDR3 sequence (DNA): TGTGCCAGCAGCTTACTCGCGGGAGGGCCGGATACGCAGTATTTT.

V and J are TRBV2 and TRBJ1-1; D call uncertain. The CDR3 is made up of 12 amino acids. Germline V lookup: CDR1 SNHLY, CDR2 FYNNEI. V lost 6 bases and J 0 bases, leaving 5 bases between the germline ends. Here the CDR3 reads CASRLMNTEAFF. CDR3 coding DNA: TGTGCCAGCAGGCTTATGAACACTGAAGCTTTCTTT.

The chain employs TRBV28 and TRBJ2-5, with D possibly TRBD1 on 6 matching bases. Germline V lookup: CDR1 MDHEN, CDR2 SYDVKM. CDR3 size: 15 residues. V was shortened by 3 bases and J by 2 bases, with 13 bases between the two germline ends. CDR3 amino acids: CASSFWGTPQETQYF. Here the CDR3 DNA reads TGTGCCAGCAGTTTTTGGGGGACACCACAAGAGACCCAGTACTTC.

This clone was found once. V gene TRBV27 combines with J gene TRBJ1-5, with 10 positions matching TRBD1. The CDR3 spans 14 residues. The V gene end was trimmed by 6 bases and the J gene end by 9 bases; junction bases not matched to a gene: 8. Germline V gives CDR1 MNHEY, CDR2 SMNVEV (reference sequence). Here the CDR3 DNA reads TGTGCCAGCAGCCAAGGGACAGGGGCCAGGCCCCAGCATTTT. This gives the protein CASSQGTGARPQHF.

The chain uses TRBV18 and TRBJ2-7; a weak D match, TRBD2 (6 bases). The CDR3 consists of 14 residues. V shed 2 bases and J shed 3 bases, with 11 bases lying between them. Germline assignment: CDR1 KGHSH and CDR2 LQKENI. Written as DNA, the CDR3 is TGTGCCAGCTCACCAGACGGGAGCCGCTACGAGCAGTACTTC. The encoded protein is CASSPDGSRYEQYF.